Listed below are T cell receptor beta chains from one sample, sequenced in a study of blood T cell repertoires in COVID-19. Sequencing used immunoSEQ multiplex PCR; TCRdb keeps in-frame clones, though not all of them. The sample lists some 320,000 clones; about 92% were seen once. The material sequenced was PBMCs or T cells enriched from blood (not recorded which). These receptor sequences come from a man aged 60 to 69 who had recovered from COVID-19. CDR3s include the opening cysteine and the closing phenylalanine or tryptophan. Fields, in order: clone size, V gene, D gene, J gene, CDR3 protein, CDR3 DNA. D genes are given only for firm matches. For some rows the clone size is stated as once, few or many, or as a class when expanded; others skip it.

size: -
V: TRBV5-1
D: TRBD1
J: TRBJ2-5
CDR3: CASSPSGTGGETQYF
DNA: TGCGCCAGCAGCCCCTCCGGGACAGGGGGAGAGACCCAGTACTTC

size: -
V: TRBV11-3
D: -
J: TRBJ2-1
CDR3: CASSGRRGSVYNEQFF
DNA: TGTGCCAGCAGCGGACGTCGGGGGAGCGTTTACAATGAGCAGTTCTTC

size: -
V: TRBV7-9
D: -
J: TRBJ1-1
CDR3: CASSPVGPGNTEAFF
DNA: TGTGCCAGCAGCCCAGTCGGCCCGGGGAACACTGAAGCTTTCTTT

size: -
V: TRBV2
D: -
J: TRBJ1-2
CDR3: CASSVQGGGYTF
DNA: TGTGCCAGCAGTGTACAGGGCGGTGGCTACACCTTC

size: -
V: TRBV7-9
D: -
J: TRBJ2-1
CDR3: CASSFDNEQFF
DNA: TGTGCCAGCAGCTTCGACAATGAGCAGTTCTTC

size: -
V: TRBV6-1
D: TRBD1
J: TRBJ1-1
CDR3: CASSNPQGAGTEAFF
DNA: TGTGCCAGCAGTAATCCACAGGGGGCAGGCACTGAAGCTTTCTTT

size: -
V: TRBV2
D: -
J: TRBJ2-6
CDR3: CASSKLYSGANVLTF
DNA: TGTGCCAGCAGTAAGCTCTACTCTGGGGCCAACGTCCTGACTTTC

size: -
V: TRBV2
D: -
J: TRBJ1-6
CDR3: CASSETRMQGFNNSPLHF
DNA: TGTGCCAGCAGTGAAACGCGTATGCAGGGTTTCAATAATTCACCCCTCCACTTT

size: -
V: TRBV5-1
D: -
J: TRBJ2-1
CDR3: CASSQLMGRNNEQFF
DNA: TGCGCCAGCAGCCAGCTCATGGGGCGGAACAATGAGCAGTTCTTC

size: once
V: TRBV30
D: TRBD1
J: TRBJ2-7
CDR3: CAGRDSTYEQYF
DNA: TGTGCCGGCCGGGACAGCACCTACGAGCAGTACTTC

size: -
V: TRBV7-3
D: TRBD2
J: TRBJ2-1
CDR3: CASSLMSGAEQFF
DNA: TGTGCCAGCAGCTTAATGAGCGGGGCAGAGCAGTTCTTC

size: -
V: TRBV12-3/TRBV12-4
D: -
J: TRBJ1-2
CDR3: CASSPDRYYGYTF
DNA: TGTGCCAGCAGCCCCGACAGATACTATGGCTACACCTTC

size: -
V: TRBV2
D: TRBD1
J: TRBJ1-5
CDR3: CASSLGTDKRPQHF
DNA: TGTGCCAGCAGTTTAGGGACAGACAAGAGGCCCCAGCATTTT

size: once
V: TRBV11-3
D: -
J: TRBJ2-3
CDR3: CASSLSRGESDTQYF
DNA: TGTGCCAGCAGCTTAAGCAGGGGGGAGTCAGATACGCAGTATTTT

size: -
V: TRBV27
D: TRBD2
J: TRBJ2-3
CDR3: CASSKAGAKDTQYF
DNA: TGTGCCAGCAGTAAAGCGGGGGCGAAAGATACGCAGTATTTT

size: once
V: TRBV29-1
D: -
J: TRBJ1-1
CDR3: CSVLGGTLGAFF
DNA: TGCAGCGTTCTCGGGGGGACCTTGGGGGCTTTCTTT

size: few
V: TRBV3-1/TRBV3-2
D: -
J: TRBJ2-3
CDR3: CASSQDSVQGTQYF
DNA: TGTGCCAGCAGCCAAGATTCGGTTCAGGGTACGCAGTATTTT

size: -
V: TRBV10-3
D: -
J: TRBJ1-1
CDR3: CAISEDRMNTEAFF
DNA: TGTGCCATCAGTGAAGACAGGATGAACACTGAAGCTTTCTTT

size: -
V: TRBV6-4
D: TRBD1
J: TRBJ1-2
CDR3: CASSREPDRGYGYTF
DNA: TGTGCCAGCAGCCGGGAACCGGACAGGGGCTATGGCTACACCTTC

size: -
V: TRBV7-9
D: -
J: TRBJ1-5
CDR3: CASSLTPRGAGSNQPQHF
DNA: TGTGCCAGCAGCTTAACCCCACGCGGGGCAGGGAGCAATCAGCCCCAGCATTTT

size: -
V: TRBV6-5
D: -
J: TRBJ1-4
CDR3: CASSPGTGGGKLFF
DNA: TGTGCCAGCAGTCCCGGAACGGGTGGTGGAAAACTGTTTTTT

size: -
V: TRBV4-1
D: TRBD1
J: TRBJ1-5
CDR3: CASSPRQGNQPQHF
DNA: TGCGCCAGCAGCCCCCGACAGGGAAATCAGCCCCAGCATTTT

size: -
V: TRBV6-1
D: -
J: TRBJ1-2
CDR3: CASSEAARGYTF
DNA: TGTGCCAGCAGTGAAGCCGCACGGGGCTACACCTTC

size: -
V: TRBV6-2/TRBV6-3
D: TRBD2
J: TRBJ2-3
CDR3: CASSYPRGSLDTQYF
DNA: TGTGCCAGCAGTTACCCGCGGGGGTCCTTGGATACGCAGTATTTT

size: few
V: TRBV18
D: TRBD1
J: TRBJ1-2
CDR3: CASSPDRGTQPLKDGYTF
DNA: TGTGCCAGCTCACCGGACAGGGGAACCCAACCATTGAAGGATGGCTACACCTTC

size: -
V: TRBV6-1
D: -
J: TRBJ1-4
CDR3: CASSAWGQGGYEKLFF
DNA: TGTGCCAGCAGTGCCTGGGGGCAGGGAGGGTACGAAAAACTGTTTTTT

size: -
V: TRBV21-1
D: -
J: TRBJ2-5
CDR3: CASSPLEGRGAETQYF
DNA: TGTGCCAGCAGTCCCCTGGAGGGACGGGGGGCAGAGACCCAGTACTTC

size: -
V: TRBV7-2
D: -
J: TRBJ2-7
CDR3: CASSLMPGSTIYEQYF
DNA: TGTGCCAGCAGCTTGATGCCAGGGTCTACCATCTACGAGCAGTACTTC

size: few
V: TRBV30
D: TRBD1
J: TRBJ1-3
CDR3: CAWGGQTVRTIYF
DNA: TGTGCCTGGGGGGGACAGACGGTGAGGACCATATATTTT

size: -
V: TRBV7-8
D: -
J: TRBJ1-5
CDR3: CASSLGRVLQPQHF
DNA: TGTGCCAGCAGCTTAGGCAGGGTCCTTCAGCCCCAGCATTTT

size: -
V: TRBV12-3/TRBV12-4
D: -
J: TRBJ2-7
CDR3: CASSLEGSHGQYF
DNA: TGTGCCAGCAGTCTTGAGGGTTCCCACGGGCAGTACTTC

size: -
V: TRBV20-1
D: -
J: TRBJ2-3
CDR3: CSAIPSDTQYF
DNA: TGCAGTGCTATCCCCTCAGATACGCAGTATTTT

size: -
V: TRBV2
D: TRBD2
J: TRBJ2-2
CDR3: CASSLSGGANTGELFF
DNA: TGTGCCAGCAGTCTAAGCGGGGGGGCTAACACCGGGGAGCTGTTTTTT

size: -
V: TRBV15
D: -
J: TRBJ1-1
CDR3: CATDKRGTEAFF
DNA: TGTGCCACCGATAAGCGAGGGACTGAAGCTTTCTTT

size: -
V: TRBV7-3
D: -
J: TRBJ2-1
CDR3: CASSSSGGTYNEQFF
DNA: TGTGCCAGCAGCTCCTCGGGGGGCACCTACAATGAGCAGTTCTTC

size: -
V: TRBV20-1
D: TRBD2
J: TRBJ2-7
CDR3: CSASGGEKSSYEQYF
DNA: TGCAGTGCTAGTGGGGGGGAAAAGAGCTCCTACGAGCAGTACTTC

size: few
V: TRBV2
D: TRBD1
J: TRBJ1-5
CDR3: CASSQTGTDNQPQHF
DNA: TGTGCCAGCAGTCAAACCGGGACAGACAATCAGCCCCAGCATTTT

size: -
V: TRBV18
D: -
J: TRBJ1-2
CDR3: CASSPLTREQNYGYTF
DNA: TGTGCCAGCTCACCATTAACTCGTGAACAGAACTATGGCTACACCTTC

size: -
V: TRBV6-1
D: -
J: TRBJ1-3
CDR3: CASSELGGISGNTIYF
DNA: TGTGCCAGCAGTGAACTCGGGGGTATCTCTGGAAACACCATATATTTT